The present TCR beta chain was sequenced within a study of blood T cell repertoires in COVID-19. About the study: Acute-phase and convalescent COVID-19 samples originated in the United States, Italy and Spain. PBMCs, B-cell-depleted T cells, or T cells were the source of the cDNA or gDNA that made up the material.

Assay: immunoSEQ multiplex PCR; the TCRdb copy retains only in-frame clones and omits some. The sample holds 110,000 or so clones; around 85% are singletons and the top ten take about 2.7%. CDR3 length: 15 amino acids. Germline CDR1 and CDR2: SGHDN and FVKESK. Between the trimmed V and J ends, which lost 4 bases and 2 bases, there was a span of 14 bases. The sequenced sample consisted of peripheral blood. This clonotype originated in a man aged 45-60 years with acute or convalescent COVID-19. This sequence joins TRBV14 and TRBJ2-5; possibly TRBD1 for D (6 bases). The CDR3 loop reads CASSRPGQRQETQYF. CDR3 DNA sequence: TGTGCCAGCAGCCGACCCGGACAGAGACAAGAGACCCAGTACTTC.